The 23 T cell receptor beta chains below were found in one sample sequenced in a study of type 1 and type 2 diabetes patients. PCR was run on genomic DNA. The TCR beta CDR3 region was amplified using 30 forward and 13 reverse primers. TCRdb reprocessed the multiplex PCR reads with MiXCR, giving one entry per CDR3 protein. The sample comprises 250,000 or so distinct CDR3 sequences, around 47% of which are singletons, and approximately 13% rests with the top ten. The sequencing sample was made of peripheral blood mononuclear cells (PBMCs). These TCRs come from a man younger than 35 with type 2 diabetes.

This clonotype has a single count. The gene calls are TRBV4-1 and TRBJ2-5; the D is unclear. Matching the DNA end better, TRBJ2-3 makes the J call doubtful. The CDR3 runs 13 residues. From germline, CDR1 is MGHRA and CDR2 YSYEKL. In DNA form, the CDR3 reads TGCGCCAGCAGCCAGGCACTCAGAGATACGCAGTATTTT. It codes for CASSQALRDTQYF.

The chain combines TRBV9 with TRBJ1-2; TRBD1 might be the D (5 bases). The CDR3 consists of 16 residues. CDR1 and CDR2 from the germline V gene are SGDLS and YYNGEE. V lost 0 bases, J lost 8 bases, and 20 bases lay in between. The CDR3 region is CASSVATLGENLGYTF. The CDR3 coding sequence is TGTGCCAGCAGCGTAGCTACCTTGGGGGAGAATTTAGGCTACACCTTC.

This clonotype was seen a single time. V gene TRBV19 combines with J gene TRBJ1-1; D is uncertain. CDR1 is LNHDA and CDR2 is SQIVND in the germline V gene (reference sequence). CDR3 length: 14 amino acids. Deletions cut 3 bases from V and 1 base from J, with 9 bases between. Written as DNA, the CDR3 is TGTGCCAGTAGTATGGCTCCCGCGAACACTGAAGCTTTCTTT. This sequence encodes CASSMAPANTEAFF.

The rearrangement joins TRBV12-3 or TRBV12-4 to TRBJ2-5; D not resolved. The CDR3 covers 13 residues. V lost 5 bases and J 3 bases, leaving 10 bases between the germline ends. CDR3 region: CASSPQVKETQYF. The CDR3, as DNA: TGTGCCAGCAGTCCCCAGGTAAAAGAGACCCAGTACTTC.

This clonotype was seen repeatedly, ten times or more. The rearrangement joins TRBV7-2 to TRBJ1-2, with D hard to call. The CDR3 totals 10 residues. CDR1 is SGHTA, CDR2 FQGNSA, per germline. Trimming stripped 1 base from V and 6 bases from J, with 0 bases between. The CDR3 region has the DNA TGTGCCAGCAGCTTAGATGGCTACACCTTC. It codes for CASSLDGYTF.

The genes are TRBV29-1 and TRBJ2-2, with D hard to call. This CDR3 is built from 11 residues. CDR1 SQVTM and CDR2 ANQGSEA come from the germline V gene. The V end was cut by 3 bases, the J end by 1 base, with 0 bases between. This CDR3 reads CSVENTGELFF. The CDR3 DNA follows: TGCAGCGTTGAGAACACCGGGGAGCTGTTTTTT.

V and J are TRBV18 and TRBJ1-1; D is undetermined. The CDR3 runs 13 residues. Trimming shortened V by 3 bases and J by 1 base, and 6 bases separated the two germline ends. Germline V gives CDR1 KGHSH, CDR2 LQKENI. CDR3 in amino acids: CASSPLQNTEAFF. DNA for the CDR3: TGTGCCAGCTCACCCTTACAGAACACTGAAGCTTTCTTT.

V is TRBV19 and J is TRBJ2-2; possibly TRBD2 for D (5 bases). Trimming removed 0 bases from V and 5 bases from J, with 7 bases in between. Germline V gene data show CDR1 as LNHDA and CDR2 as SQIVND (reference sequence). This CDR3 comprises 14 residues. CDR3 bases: TGTGCCAGTAGTATAGATCTAGCTACCGGGGAGCTGTTTTTT. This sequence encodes CASSIDLATGELFF.

The DNA of the CDR3 is TGTGCCATCAGTGAGGTAATATTGCGACAGGGGGCACAGCCCCAGCATTTT. Protein sequence: CAISEVILRQGAQPQHF. The V gene is TRBV10-3, the J gene TRBJ1-5; 10 nucleotides match TRBD1. The CDR3 sequence is 17 residues long. V shed 2 bases, J shed 7 bases, and the junction held 11 bases outside the gene matches. Germline V CDR1 and CDR2: ENHRY, SYGVKD.

The DNA of the CDR3 is TGTGCCAGCAACTTCGACCTCAGCTCCGAGCAGTACTTC. The encoded protein is CASNFDLSSEQYF. This rearrangement joins TRBV2 to TRBJ2-7; D gene ambiguous. The V end lost 7 bases, the J end lost 6 bases, and 16 bases lay between the germline ends. Germline CDR1 SNHLY, CDR2 FYNNEI. There are 13 residues in the CDR3.

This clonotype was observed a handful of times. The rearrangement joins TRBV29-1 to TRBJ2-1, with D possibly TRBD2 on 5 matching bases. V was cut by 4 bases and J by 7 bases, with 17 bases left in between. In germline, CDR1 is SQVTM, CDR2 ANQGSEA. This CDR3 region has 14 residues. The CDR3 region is CSVVGEPSGNEQFF. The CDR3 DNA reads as TGCAGCGTTGTTGGGGAACCGTCGGGGAATGAGCAGTTCTTC.

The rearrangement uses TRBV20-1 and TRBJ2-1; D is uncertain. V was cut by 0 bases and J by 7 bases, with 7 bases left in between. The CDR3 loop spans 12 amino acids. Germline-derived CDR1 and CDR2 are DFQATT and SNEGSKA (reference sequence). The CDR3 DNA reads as TGCAGTGCTAGAGATGGTCAGAATGAGCAGTTCTTC. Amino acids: CSARDGQNEQFF.

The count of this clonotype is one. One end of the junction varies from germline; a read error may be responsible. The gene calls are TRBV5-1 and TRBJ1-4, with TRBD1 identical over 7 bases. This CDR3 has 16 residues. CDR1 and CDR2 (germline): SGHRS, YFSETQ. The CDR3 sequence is CASSSELTDRNEKLFF. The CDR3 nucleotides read TGTGCCAGCAGCTCGGAACTAACGGACAGGAATGAAAAACTGTTTTTT.

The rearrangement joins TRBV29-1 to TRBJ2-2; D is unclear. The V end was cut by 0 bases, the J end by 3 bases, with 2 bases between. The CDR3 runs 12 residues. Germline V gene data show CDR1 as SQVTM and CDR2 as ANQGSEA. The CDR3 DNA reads TGCAGCGTTGAAGAGGACACCGGGGAGCTGTTTTTT. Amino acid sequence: CSVEEDTGELFF.

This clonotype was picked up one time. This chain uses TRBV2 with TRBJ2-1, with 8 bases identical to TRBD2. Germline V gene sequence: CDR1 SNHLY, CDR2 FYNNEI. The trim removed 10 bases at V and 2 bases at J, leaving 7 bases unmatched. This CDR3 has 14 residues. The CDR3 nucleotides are TGTGCCACCTCGAGCGGGAGCACCTACAATGAGCAGTTCTTC. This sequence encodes CATSSGSTYNEQFF.

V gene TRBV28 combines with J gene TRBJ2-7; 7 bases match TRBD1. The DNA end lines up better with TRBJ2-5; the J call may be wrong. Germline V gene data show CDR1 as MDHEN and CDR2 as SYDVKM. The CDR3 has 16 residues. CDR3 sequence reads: CASSSPPDRVEETQYF. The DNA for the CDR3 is TGTGCCAGCAGTTCTCCCCCTGACAGGGTCGAAGAGACCCAGTACTTC.

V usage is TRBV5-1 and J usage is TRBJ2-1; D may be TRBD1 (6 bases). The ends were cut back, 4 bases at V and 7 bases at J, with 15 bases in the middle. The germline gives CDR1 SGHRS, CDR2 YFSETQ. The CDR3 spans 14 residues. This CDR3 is CASSNLEGVNEQFF. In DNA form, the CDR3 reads TGCGCCAGCAGCAACTTAGAGGGGGTGAATGAGCAGTTCTTC.

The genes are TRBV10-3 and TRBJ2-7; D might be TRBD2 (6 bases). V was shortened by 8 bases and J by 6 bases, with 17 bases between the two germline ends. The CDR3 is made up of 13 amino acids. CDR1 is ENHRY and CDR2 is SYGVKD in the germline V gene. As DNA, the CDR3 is TGTGCCATCCGGGGCAGGGAGGTTTCCGAGCAGTACTTC. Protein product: CAIRGREVSEQYF.

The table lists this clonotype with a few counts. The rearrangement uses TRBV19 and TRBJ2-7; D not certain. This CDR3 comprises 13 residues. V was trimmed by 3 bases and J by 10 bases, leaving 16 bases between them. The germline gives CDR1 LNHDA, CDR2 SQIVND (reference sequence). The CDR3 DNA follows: TGTGCCAGTAGTATTGATAGAACCGCCTCCCAGTACTTC. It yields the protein CASSIDRTASQYF.

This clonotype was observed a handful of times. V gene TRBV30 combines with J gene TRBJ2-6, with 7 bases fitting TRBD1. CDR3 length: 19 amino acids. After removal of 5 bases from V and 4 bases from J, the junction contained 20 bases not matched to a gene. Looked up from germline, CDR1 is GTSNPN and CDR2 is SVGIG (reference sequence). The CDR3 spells CAWDPLTGKEVGGANVLTF. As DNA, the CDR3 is TGTGCCTGGGACCCATTGACAGGGAAAGAAGTCGGAGGGGCCAACGTCCTGACTTTC.

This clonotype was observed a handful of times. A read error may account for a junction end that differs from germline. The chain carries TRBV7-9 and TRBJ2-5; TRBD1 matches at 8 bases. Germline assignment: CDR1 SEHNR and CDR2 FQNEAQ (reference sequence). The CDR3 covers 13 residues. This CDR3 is CASSFKIRDRCHF. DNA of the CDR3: TGTGCCAGCAGCTTCAAAATCCGGGACAGGTGTCACTTC.

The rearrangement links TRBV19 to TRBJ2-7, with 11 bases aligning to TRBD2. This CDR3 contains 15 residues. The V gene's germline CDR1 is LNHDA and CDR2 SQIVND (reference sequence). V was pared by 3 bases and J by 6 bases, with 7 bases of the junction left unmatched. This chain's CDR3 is CASSITSGSPSEQYF. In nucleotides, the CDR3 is TGTGCCAGTAGTATCACTAGCGGGAGTCCCAGCGAGCAGTACTTC.

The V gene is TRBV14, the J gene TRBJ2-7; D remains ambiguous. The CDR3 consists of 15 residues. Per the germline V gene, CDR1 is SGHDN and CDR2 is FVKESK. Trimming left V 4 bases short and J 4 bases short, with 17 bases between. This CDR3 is CASSRYVGTGYEQYF. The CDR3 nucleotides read TGTGCCAGCAGCCGTTACGTAGGTACCGGTTACGAGCAGTACTTC.